This T cell receptor (beta chain) is from a study of cytomegalovirus exposure and HLA in healthy donors. Healthy bone marrow donors supplied every sample. On this clone: Its specificity is not known.

In the PCR, 60 Vbeta and 13 Jbeta primers were used. TCRdb's copy holds only in-frame clones and misses some; the assay was immunoSEQ multiplex PCR. The sample has 95,000 to 120,000 clones; around 77% are singletons. The study's findings and limits: Earlier results showed most TCR beta V segments being productive about 87% or about 30% of the time. A later analysis reported that several of the most significant clusters appeared to be linked to common viral pathogens, among them Epstein-Barr virus.

The CDR3 consists of 14 residues. The germline CDR1 and CDR2 sequences are SGDLS and YYNGEE. The J segment lost 7 bases and the V segment lost 4 bases, leaving 4 bases of the junction unmatched. Material: PBMCs. This TCR came from a woman in her thirties in good health and CMV-seropositive. The V and J genes are TRBV9 and TRBJ1-6, with 8 positions matching TRBD1. The CDR3 sequence is CASSTRQGNSPLHF. For the CDR3, the DNA is TGTGCCAGCAGCACCCGACAGGGGAATTCACCCCTCCACTTT.